The 22 T cell receptor beta chains below were found in one sample sequenced in a study of T-cell reconstitution after alpha-beta-depleted transplantation in children. This sample's TCRbeta library carried unique molecular identifier barcodes. TCRdb passed the PCR reads through MiXCR, listing each CDR3 protein once. Here the sample spans about 280,000 distinct CDR3 sequences, roughly 10% being singletons. This material consisted of peripheral blood, taken 180 days after TCRalphabeta/CD19-depleted stem cell transplant. The receptors originated from a male patient aged 2-9 years who had a stem cell transplant for chronic granulomatous disease, so the T cells may come from the graft donor.

This clonotype was seen repeatedly, ten times or more. The chain links TRBV5-1 to TRBJ2-5, with a tentative D call TRBD1 (5 bases). The V gene lost 0 bases and the J gene lost 1 base, with 13 bases spanning the gap. The CDR3 extends over 16 amino acids. CDR1 is SGHRS, CDR2 YFSETQ, per germline. The CDR3, as DNA: TGCGCCAGCAGCTTGGGGGGCAGGTTAGGCCAAGAGACCCAGTACTTC. It specifies CASSLGGRLGQETQYF.

This clonotype showed up many times. The V gene is TRBV4-2, the J gene TRBJ1-5; the match to TRBD1 covers 7 bases. The CDR3 is 16 amino acids. CDR1 LGHNA and CDR2 YNFKEQ come from the germline V gene. V shed 0 bases and J 5 bases; nucleotides not matched to a gene: 7. Written as DNA, the CDR3 is TGTGCCAGCAGCCAAGATCTGGGCAGGGGGGATCAGCCCCAGCATTTT. Its protein product is CASSQDLGRGDQPQHF.

This clonotype was detected many times. The chain employs TRBV5-1 and TRBJ1-4; D uncertain. Trimming cost V 0 bases and J 2 bases, with 5 bases left between them. Per the germline V gene, CDR1 is SGHRS and CDR2 is YFSETQ. The length of the CDR3 is 14 residues. The CDR3 is CASSLVATNEKLFF. In DNA, the CDR3 is TGCGCCAGCAGCTTGGTTGCGACTAATGAAAAACTGTTTTTT.

Ten or more counts support this clonotype. The chain couples TRBV7-2 to TRBJ2-3; 10 nucleotides align to TRBD1. V trimming: 4 bases; J trimming: 11 bases; junction bases outside the gene matches: 9. The CDR3 runs 14 residues. Germline CDR1 is SGHTA and CDR2 is FQGNSA. The CDR3 region is CASSSTGGGPKQYF. CDR3 coding DNA: TGTGCCAGCAGCTCGACAGGGGGCGGCCCTAAGCAGTATTTT.

Concerning this clonotype: A much bigger clone sits one base away, suggesting this may be a read error. This rearrangement joins TRBV20-1 to TRBJ1-5; 9 bases map to TRBD1. The CDR3 consists of 15 residues. The V gene's germline CDR1 is DFQATT and CDR2 SNEGSKA (reference sequence). The chain's CDR3 is CSASQTGGVNQPPHF. CDR3 coding DNA: TGCAGTGCTAGCCAAACAGGGGGCGTCAATCAGCCCCCGCATTTT.

At least ten counts were recorded for this clonotype. The V gene is TRBV7-9, the J gene TRBJ2-5; 11 nucleotides agree with TRBD1. The CDR3 extends over 17 amino acids. Trimming removed 4 bases from V and 2 bases from J; junction bases left unmatched: 9. CDR1 is SEHNR and CDR2 is FQNEAQ in the germline V gene (reference sequence). The CDR3 DNA follows: TGTGCCAGCAGCTACTACACCGGGACAGGGGGTCAAGAGACCCAGTACTTC. It encodes CASSYYTGTGGQETQYF.

This clonotype was observed many times. This rearrangement joins TRBV27 to TRBJ2-1; D ambiguous. Germline CDR1 is MNHEY and CDR2 is SMNVEV (reference sequence). The length of the CDR3 is 17 residues. V shed 3 bases and J shed 6 bases, with 21 bases lying between them. CDR3 protein: CASSFYTGFPSFNEQFF. The CDR3 DNA follows: TGTGCCAGCAGTTTTTATACCGGGTTCCCTAGTTTCAATGAGCAGTTCTTC.

This clonotype was counted many times. The chain couples TRBV28 to TRBJ1-2; the match to TRBD1 covers 8 bases. The CDR3 has 12 amino acids. CDR1 is MDHEN and CDR2 is SYDVKM in the germline V gene. V lost 6 bases to trimming and J lost 8 bases; unmatched junction nucleotides: 5. The CDR3 sequence: CASRTGGTGYTF. In nucleotides, the CDR3 is TGTGCCAGCAGAACAGGGGGAACGGGCTACACCTTC.

This clonotype was recorded at least ten times. This chain links TRBV16 with TRBJ1-2; 9 bases fit TRBD1. This CDR3 has 13 residues. Trimming at V came to 0 bases and at J to 8 bases, leaving 1 base not matched to a gene. Germline assignment: CDR1 KGHSY and CDR2 FQNENV. The CDR3 here is CASSQSGTGGYTF. The DNA of the CDR3 is TGTGCCAGCAGCCAATCTGGGACAGGGGGCTACACCTTC.

V usage is TRBV28 and J usage is TRBJ1-4, with unresolved D. The germline CDR1 and CDR2 sequences are MDHEN and SYDVKM. This CDR3 has 15 residues. V gave up 3 bases and J gave up 5 bases, with 13 bases separating them. This chain's CDR3 is CASSFSHTRNEKLFF. The CDR3 DNA sequence: TGTGCCAGCAGTTTTAGTCATACAAGAAATGAAAAACTGTTTTTT.

This clonotype turned up a few times. This rearrangement joins TRBV12-3 or TRBV12-4 to TRBJ2-6; D is undetermined. The CDR3 is 15 residues long. V lost 1 base, J lost 4 bases, and 8 bases lay in between. The CDR3 DNA is TGTGCCAGCAGTTTAGAAGGGAAGGGGGCCAACGTCCTGACTTTC. It is translated as CASSLEGKGANVLTF.

This clonotype was recorded many times. The rearrangement joins TRBV12-3 or TRBV12-4 to TRBJ1-3; no clear D. V lost 3 bases and J 0 bases, leaving 12 bases between the germline ends. The CDR3 totals 16 residues. CDR3 residues: CASSLFRVSSGNTIYF. For the CDR3, the DNA is TGTGCCAGCAGTTTGTTTCGGGTGAGCTCTGGAAACACCATATATTTT.

In this sample, this clonotype turned up many times. This chain joins TRBV6-1 and TRBJ1-5; D is ambiguous. CDR1 is MNHNS and CDR2 is SASEGT in the germline V gene. The ends were cut back, 0 bases at V and 0 bases at J, with 12 bases in the middle. CDR3 length: 17 residues. CDR3 sequence (DNA): TGTGCCAGCAGTGAAGCGCTTCCGACATTTAGCAATCAGCCCCAGCATTTT. It encodes CASSEALPTFSNQPQHF.

The table lists this clonotype with many counts. The chain has TRBV10-1 and TRBJ2-2; D call uncertain. This CDR3 comprises 14 residues. CDR1 and CDR2 from the germline V gene are WNHNN and SYGVQD (reference sequence). The V and J ends lost 7 bases and 6 bases respectively, with 15 bases between them. The CDR3 coding sequence is TGCGCCAGCATGTCCGGACGGAGATCCGGGGAGCTGTTTTTT. It codes for CASMSGRRSGELFF.

This clonotype was recorded many times. The V gene is TRBV5-1, the J gene TRBJ2-3; D uncertain. The CDR3 spans 14 residues. Deletions cut 7 bases from V and 4 bases from J, with 16 bases between. The germline gives CDR1 SGHRS, CDR2 YFSETQ. The DNA for the CDR3 is TGCGCCAGCTCCGTAGAGTGGGCGGCAGATACGCAGTATTTT. Its translation is CASSVEWAADTQYF.

This clonotype was counted many times. The chain carries TRBV5-1 and TRBJ2-2; D perhaps matches TRBD2 (5 bases). V lost 5 bases and J lost 3, with 14 bases in between. There are 15 residues in the CDR3. The V gene's germline CDR1 is SGHRS and CDR2 YFSETQ. CDR3 residues: CASRSERRDTGELFF. Here the CDR3 DNA reads TGCGCCAGCAGATCGGAGCGGCGGGACACCGGGGAGCTGTTTTTT.

This clonotype came up a few times. This sequence joins TRBV6-1 and TRBJ2-5, with a possible D match to TRBD1 (5 bases). Trimming shortened V by 11 bases and J by 1 base, and 14 bases separated the two germline ends. Germline CDR1 is MNHNS and CDR2 is SASEGT. This CDR3 region has 13 residues. The CDR3 protein is CAAKGQLQETQYF. CDR3 coding DNA: TGTGCCGCGAAGGGGCAACTCCAAGAGACCCAGTACTTC.

The sample holds many counts of this clonotype. The chain recombines TRBV20-1 with TRBJ2-7; the match to TRBD1 covers 9 bases. The CDR3 sequence is 14 residues long. Germline CDR1 is DFQATT and CDR2 is SNEGSKA (reference sequence). J was trimmed by 3 bases and V by 3 bases; bases with no gene match: 6. The CDR3 loop reads CSASKTGGIYEQYF. DNA of the CDR3: TGCAGTGCTAGTAAGACAGGGGGAATCTACGAGCAGTACTTC.

This clonotype was seen more than once but under ten times. This chain joins TRBV5-1 and TRBJ2-5; 10 nucleotides align to TRBD2. The V gene's germline CDR1 is SGHRS and CDR2 YFSETQ. J lost 2 bases, V lost 4 bases, and 5 bases had no gene match. The CDR3 loop spans 15 amino acids. Here the CDR3 DNA reads TGCGCCAGCAGCGTGTCAGCGGGGGGGCAAGAGACCCAGTACTTC. Amino acid sequence: CASSVSAGGQETQYF.

Many counts were recorded for this clonotype. This chain links TRBV7-6 with TRBJ2-7; D not resolved. The CDR3 is 15 amino acids. V was clipped by 1 base and J by 0 bases, with 10 bases between them. Germline CDR1 and CDR2: SGHVS and FNYEAQ. This chain's CDR3 is CASSLVLGDSYEQYF. CDR3 DNA: TGTGCCAGCAGCTTAGTCTTAGGTGACTCCTACGAGCAGTACTTC.

This clonotype was recorded many times. This rearrangement joins TRBV9 to TRBJ2-5, with a possible D match to TRBD2 (6 bases). The CDR3 runs to 15 residues. With 2 bases removed from V and 7 bases from J, the gap between germline ends came to 18 bases. Germline-derived CDR1 and CDR2 are SGDLS and YYNGEE. The CDR3 DNA sequence: TGTGCCAGCAGCGTTACGGAGGGCGATTGGCGGACCCAGTACTTC. Its translation is CASSVTEGDWRTQYF.

This clonotype was recorded at least ten times. The genes are TRBV18 and TRBJ2-1; 14 bases fit TRBD2. The germline V gene encodes CDR1 KGHSH and CDR2 LQKENI. Trimming took 2 bases from V and 3 from J; bases not matched to a gene: 6. The CDR3 covers 18 residues. CDR3 nucleotides: TGTGCCAGCTCACCAGCGGGACTAGCGGGAGAAATCTACAATGAGCAGTTCTTC. Protein sequence: CASSPAGLAGEIYNEQFF.